These 30 T cell receptor beta chains originate from one sample sequenced in a study of metastatic and nonmetastatic thyroid tumors (dated by TCRdb to 2018 to 2020). None of the patients had been given any treatment before thyroid surgery. Receptor libraries were prepared by PCR. The sequencing machine was an Illumina HiSeq 4000. The raw public reads went through TCRdb reprocessing: fastp at Q25, MiXCR clone calling, in-frame beta chains kept. This sample gives 15,000 to 20,000 clones in total; approximately 30% of them show up just once. Over 9.5% of the sample is in the top ten clones. The sequenced material came from blood. These receptors were collected from a female donor with papillary thyroid cancer or a benign thyroid nodule (not recorded which). Some clones in this sample may be carry-over from other donors' samples.

By share, this clone counts as medium-sized (0.01 to 0.1%). The V and J genes are TRBV12-3 or TRBV12-4 and TRBJ2-2, with TRBD1 identical over 8 bases. V lost 5 bases, J lost 0 bases, and 8 bases stayed unmatched. The CDR3 totals 17 residues. Here the CDR3 DNA reads TGTGCCAGCAGTCGATGGACAGGGTCGACGAACACCGGGGAGCTGTTTTTT. Residues: CASSRWTGSTNTGELFF.

The rearrangement joins TRBV12-3 or TRBV12-4 to TRBJ1-5, with D hard to call. The CDR3 length is 13 residues. Trimming stripped 6 bases from V and 4 bases from J, with 10 bases between. CDR3 loop: CASSPQANQPQHF. CDR3 sequence (DNA): TGTGCCAGCAGCCCTCAGGCTAATCAGCCCCAGCATTTT.

The rearrangement joins TRBV6-1 to TRBJ1-1, with TRBD1 matching over 7 bases. Looked up from germline, CDR1 is MNHNS and CDR2 is SASEGT. Trimming cost V 4 bases and J 6 bases; bases outside gene matches: 5. CDR3 size: 13 residues. CDR3 nucleotides: TGTGCCAGCAGTGCCCGACAGGGTCCTGAAGCTTTCTTT. Protein: CASSARQGPEAFF.

The V call is TRBV5-1, the J call TRBJ1-2; 7 bases line up with TRBD1. V lost 0 bases, J lost 8 bases, and 4 bases stayed unmatched. CDR3 length: 13 amino acids. CDR1 is SGHRS and CDR2 is YFSETQ in the germline V gene. Written as DNA, the CDR3 is TGCGCCAGCAGCTTGGAAGGGGGCGACGGCTACACCTTC. The encoded protein is CASSLEGGDGYTF.

This clone was seen a single time. The germline gene is not matched at one end of the junction; a read error may be the cause. CDR3 bases: TGTGCCAGCAGTGAAAGGGGGACAGGGACCACCTCGAAAGACAAAAACATTAAGTACTTC. Its protein is CASSERGTGTTSKDKNIKYF. This chain uses TRBV6-1 with TRBJ2-4; the match to TRBD1 covers 9 bases. Germline CDR1 is MNHNS and CDR2 is SASEGT. The CDR3 is 20 amino acids.

The table lists this clone with many counts. The chain recombines TRBV9 with TRBJ2-1, with TRBD2 matching over 9 bases. Germline CDR1 reads SGDLS; CDR2 reads YYNGEE. Trimming at V came to 4 bases and at J to 6 bases, leaving 11 bases not matched to a gene. The CDR3 has 16 residues. The CDR3: CASSYRSAGGPNEQFF. CDR3 in DNA: TGTGCCAGCAGCTATCGGAGCGCGGGGGGGCCCAATGAGCAGTTCTTC.

This clone is labeled medium-sized (0.01 to 0.1%). The chain employs TRBV6-5 and TRBJ2-1, with 7 bases matching TRBD1. Germline CDR1 reads MNHEY; CDR2 reads SVGAGI. J was trimmed by 4 bases and V by 1 base; bases with no gene match: 1. The CDR3 runs to 14 residues. CDR3 DNA: TGTGCCAGCAGTTACTTACAGGGGTACAATGAGCAGTTCTTC. Translated, it gives CASSYLQGYNEQFF.

V and J are TRBV30 and TRBJ2-2; no clear D. The V end was cut by 2 bases, the J end by 3 bases, with 10 bases between. This CDR3 has 14 amino acids. Looked up from germline, CDR1 is GTSNPN and CDR2 is SVGIG (reference sequence). For the CDR3, the DNA is TGTGCCTGGAGTTTAACCCTTGACACCGGGGAGCTGTTTTTT. The encoded protein is CAWSLTLDTGELFF.

This clone was seen many times. J is TRBJ2-3 and V is TRBV25-1, with a possible D match to TRBD2 (6 bases). V shed 2 bases and J shed 1 base, with 19 bases lying between them. The CDR3 has 18 amino acids. The V gene's germline CDR1 is MGHDK and CDR2 SYGVNS. The CDR3 sequence: CASSEVVEEGEGTDTQYF. DNA for the CDR3: TGTGCCAGCAGTGAAGTGGTGGAGGAGGGAGAAGGCACAGATACGCAGTATTTT.

This rearrangement joins TRBV7-9 to TRBJ2-1, with TRBD1 as a possible D gene (5 bases). The germline gives CDR1 SEHNR, CDR2 FQNEAQ (reference sequence). The CDR3 sequence is 13 residues long. The V and J ends lost 1 base and 10 bases respectively, with 11 bases between them. The CDR3 protein is CASSLGQGSEQFF. DNA for the CDR3: TGTGCCAGCAGCTTAGGGCAGGGCAGCGAGCAGTTCTTC.

In this sample, this clone is medium-sized. The CDR3 sequence is CASSLTGGVETQYF. DNA for the CDR3: TGTGCCAGCAGTTTAACAGGGGGCGTGGAGACCCAGTACTTC. This chain joins TRBV12-3 or TRBV12-4 and TRBJ2-5; TRBD1 agrees at 9 bases. Trimming took 2 bases from V and 5 from J; bases not matched to a gene: 3. The CDR3 loop spans 14 amino acids.

This clone came up many times. V and J are TRBV5-6 and TRBJ2-7; D might be TRBD1 (6 bases). V was shortened by 5 bases and J by 0 bases, with 9 bases between the two germline ends. The CDR3 length is 13 residues. Germline V gene lookup returns CDR1 SGHDT and CDR2 YYEEEE. The CDR3 protein is CASRGTHSYEQYF. The CDR3 DNA is TGTGCCAGCAGGGGGACACACTCCTACGAGCAGTACTTC. Combining the CDR3 with reference TRBV5-6 and TRBJ2-7 gives the whole variable domain DAGVTQSPTHLIKTRGQQVTLRCSPKSGHDTVSWYQQALGQGPQFIFQYYEEEERQRGNFPDRFSGHQFPNYSSELNVNALLLGDSALYLCASRGTHSYEQYFGPGTRLTVT.

This chain uses TRBV11-2 with TRBJ2-7; D gene ambiguous. This CDR3 has 13 amino acids. The V and J ends lost 1 base and 4 bases respectively, with 8 bases between them. Germline V gene lookup returns CDR1 SGHAT and CDR2 FQNNGV. The CDR3 sequence is CASSLAGSYEQYF. CDR3 nucleotides: TGTGCCAGCAGCTTAGCTGGTTCTTACGAGCAGTACTTC.

In this sample, this clone turned up many times. This CDR3 is CASSPPGLTVKEVTQYF. The CDR3 DNA is TGTGCCAGCTCACCACCGGGTTTGACAGTCAAGGAGGTGACCCAGTACTTC. This chain connects TRBV18 to TRBJ2-5, with D perhaps matching TRBD1 or TRBD2 (5 bases each). Germline-derived CDR1 and CDR2 are KGHSH and LQKENI. Deletions cut 0 bases from V and 7 bases from J, with 21 bases between. The CDR3 totals 17 residues.

At least ten counts were recorded for this clone. The CDR3 bases are TGTGCCAGCAGCTTCCAGGGCCCCACCGGGGAGCTGTTTTTT. This gives the protein CASSFQGPTGELFF. The V and J genes are TRBV5-5 and TRBJ2-2; possibly TRBD1 for D (5 bases). V lost 2 bases, J lost 4 bases, and 9 bases lay in between. The CDR3 is 14 residues long. The germline V gene has CDR1 SGHKS and CDR2 YYEKEE (reference sequence).

The sample holds many counts of this clone. The gene calls are TRBV3-1 and TRBJ2-1; D gene unclear. This CDR3 has 13 amino acids. CDR1 is LGHDT and CDR2 is YNNKEL in the germline V gene (reference sequence). Trimming took off 4 bases at V and 9 bases at J, with 13 bases between the two ends. CDR3 in DNA: TGTGCCAGCAGCCTCCTCCGCGCCGGTGAGCAGTTCTTC. It is translated as CASSLLRAGEQFF.

This clone was detected ten times or more. The chain links TRBV3-1 to TRBJ2-7; 7 bases map to TRBD2. V lost 6 bases to trimming and J lost 1 base; unmatched junction nucleotides: 6. CDR1 LGHDT and CDR2 YNNKEL come from the germline V gene (reference sequence). The CDR3 is 14 amino acids. This CDR3 reads CASSATSASYEQYF. The DNA for the CDR3 is TGTGCCAGCAGTGCCACTAGCGCTTCCTACGAGCAGTACTTC.

This clone was detected ten times or more. This clone may be a read error of a much larger clone one base away. CDR3 sequence: CASSPGQGKKGTGELFF. The CDR3 coding sequence is TGTGCCAGCAGCCCCGGACAGGGGAAAAAGGGAACCGGGGAGCTGTTTTTT. V gene TRBV11-1 combines with J gene TRBJ2-2, with 9 nucleotides matching TRBD1. CDR1 is SGHAT and CDR2 is FQDESV in the germline V gene (reference sequence). The CDR3 is made up of 17 amino acids. The junction had 12 bases not matched to a gene; V was cut back by 5 bases and J by 5 bases.

This clone was detected only a few times. The chain couples TRBV6-1 to TRBJ1-2; D unresolved. The length of the CDR3 is 12 residues. The V gene lost 3 bases and the J gene lost 4 bases, with 6 bases spanning the gap. Looked up from germline, CDR1 is MNHNS and CDR2 is SASEGT. The CDR3 is CASSDSTYGYTF. In DNA form, the CDR3 reads TGTGCCAGCAGTGACAGCACCTATGGCTACACCTTC.

This clone appeared many times. The chain couples TRBV7-9 to TRBJ2-1; perhaps D is TRBD1 or TRBD2 (6 bases each). Trimming removed 0 bases at V and 3 bases at J, with 12 bases between. This CDR3 contains 16 residues. The germline V gene has CDR1 SEHNR and CDR2 FQNEAQ (reference sequence). For the CDR3, the DNA is TGTGCCAGCAGCTTAGCGGGGGGCCACCTCTACAATGAGCAGTTCTTC. It codes for CASSLAGGHLYNEQFF. Full variable domain (missing parts from reference TRBV7-9 and TRBJ2-1): DTGVSQNPRHKITKRGQNVTFRCDPISEHNRLYWYRQTLGQGPEFLTYFQNEAQLEKSRLLSDRFSAERPKGSFSTLEIQRTEQGDSAMYLCASSLAGGHLYNEQFFGPGTRLTVL.

The V call is TRBV6-2 or TRBV6-3, the J call TRBJ2-3, with 10 bases lining up with TRBD2. The CDR3 has 17 amino acids. J was trimmed by 5 bases and V by 0 bases; bases with no gene match: 8. Germline loops: CDR1 MNHEY, CDR2 SVGEGT. The CDR3 protein is CASSYSSLAGAGDTQYF. CDR3 in DNA: TGTGCCAGCAGTTACTCTTCCCTAGCGGGAGCGGGAGATACGCAGTATTTT.

By sample share, this clone is medium-sized. The genes are TRBV7-2 and TRBJ2-7; a weak D match, TRBD1 (5 bases). The germline V gene has CDR1 SGHTA and CDR2 FQGNSA. Trimming cost V 4 bases and J 3 bases, with 13 bases left between them. This CDR3 comprises 14 residues. CDR3 amino acids: CASSYLDRHYEQYF. The CDR3 DNA is TGTGCCAGCAGCTACCTCGACAGACACTACGAGCAGTACTTC.

By share, this clone ranks as medium-sized. This chain links TRBV28 with TRBJ1-2, with D possibly matching TRBD1 (5 bases). The V end lost 1 base, the J end lost 5 bases, and 8 bases lay between the germline ends. CDR3 size: 13 residues. Germline V gene sequence: CDR1 MDHEN, CDR2 SYDVKM. CDR3: CASSLSGGYGYTF. CDR3 bases: TGTGCCAGCAGTTTATCGGGGGGATATGGCTACACCTTC.

The V call is TRBV10-1, the J call TRBJ1-5; no definite D call. Germline V CDR1 and CDR2: WNHNN, SYGVQD (reference sequence). V shed 4 bases and J shed 6 bases, with 13 bases lying between them. The CDR3 covers 14 residues. The CDR3 reads CASSGKGRAQPQHF. The CDR3 DNA reads as TGCGCCAGCAGTGGAAAAGGGAGGGCTCAGCCCCAGCATTTT.

There are many counts of this clone. This sample includes further DNA sequences coding for the same CDR3. The rearrangement links TRBV30 to TRBJ2-1, with TRBD1 matching 9 bases. V gave up 3 bases and J gave up 9 bases; unmatched junction bases: 6. CDR1 and CDR2 from the germline V gene are GTSNPN and SVGIG (reference sequence). The CDR3 is 13 amino acids. The CDR3 loop reads CAWRDGQGSEQFF. In nucleotides, the CDR3 is TGTGCCTGGAGAGACGGACAGGGGTCTGAGCAGTTCTTC.

By proportion, this clone is medium-sized (0.01 to 0.1%). The rearrangement links TRBV10-3 to TRBJ2-1; D unresolved. V was cut by 8 bases and J by 4 bases, with 15 bases left in between. Germline V lookup: CDR1 ENHRY, CDR2 SYGVKD. The CDR3 contains 14 residues. The CDR3 reads CAISYSDLYNEQFF. The CDR3 DNA sequence: TGTGCCATCTCTTACAGTGACCTTTACAATGAGCAGTTCTTC.

This clone rates as medium-sized. V usage is TRBV20-1 and J usage is TRBJ1-4; TRBD1 is a possible D gene (5 bases). CDR1 is DFQATT, CDR2 SNEGSKA, per germline (reference sequence). CDR3 length: 14 amino acids. Deletions cut 4 bases from V and 5 bases from J, with 14 bases between. CDR3 protein: CSANPGLRNEKLFF. CDR3 coding DNA: TGCAGTGCTAATCCGGGGCTACGAAATGAAAAACTGTTTTTT.

A single count supports this clone. CDR3 sequence: CASSPSPRQGTGELFF. DNA for the CDR3: TGTGCCAGCAGCCCAAGCCCCCGGCAGGGCACCGGGGAGCTGTTTTTT. The chain combines TRBV11-3 with TRBJ2-2, with a tentative D call TRBD1 (5 bases). Germline V gives CDR1 SGHNT, CDR2 YENEEA. This CDR3 is 16 amino acids long. Trimming took off 5 bases at V and 4 bases at J, with 17 bases between the two ends.

At least ten counts were recorded for this clone. Here the CDR3 reads CASSQDFAGGNQPQHF. CDR3 coding DNA: TGTGCCAGCAGCCAAGATTTCGCAGGGGGCAATCAGCCCCAGCATTTT. The rearrangement joins TRBV4-2 to TRBJ1-5, with D perhaps matching TRBD1 (6 bases). V lost 0 bases to trimming and J lost 2 bases, with 11 bases between them. Germline V gives CDR1 LGHNA, CDR2 YNFKEQ. This CDR3 has 16 amino acids.

This clone showed up many times. This CDR3 is CASSDNRANEQYF. The CDR3 bases are TGCGCCAGCAGCGATAACAGGGCCAACGAGCAGTACTTC. The chain links TRBV10-2 to TRBJ2-7, with a weak D call TRBD1 (6 bases). Germline CDR1 is WSHSY and CDR2 is SAAADI. CDR3 length equals 13 residues. Trimming left V 6 bases short and J 5 bases short, with 14 bases between.